In its sample, the clone carrying this T cell receptor beta chain was seen once. Its specificity is unknown. It was with 60 Vbeta and 13 Jbeta primers that the PCR ran. Original processing notes: As a later analysis found, there were approximately 80 million unique TCR beta chains, of which roughly 11 million were shared. TCRdb's copy holds only in-frame clones and misses some; the assay was immunoSEQ multiplex PCR. D and trimming come from the DNA, and the V and J calls and clone size come from that table. The data contain 150,000 to 200,000 clones, just under 80% of them seen just once; the ten biggest clones take up about 9.7%. These data come from a study of cytomegalovirus exposure and HLA in healthy donors. Study overall: Inside one of the first data releases sat 75 million to 100 million unique TCRs taken from HLA-typed donors. Findings and caveats of the study: A later analysis reportedly identified an Asian-associated ancestry cluster as carrying fewer N-insertions than the approximately 670-donor mean. As confirmed in vitro, a few CMV-associated chains were specific for CMV antigens.

CDR3 length: 15 amino acids. V was clipped by 1 base and J by 2 bases, with 12 bases between them. In germline, CDR1 is LNHDA, CDR2 SQIVND (reference sequence). This chain connects TRBV19 to TRBJ2-7, with D possibly TRBD1 on 6 matching bases. The receptor was derived from a man aged 18 to 29 in good health and CMV-seropositive. Sequencing input: PBMCs. The CDR3 DNA reads TGTGCCAGTAGTATAGGTCAGGGGCCAACCTACGAGCAGTACTTC. Its translation: CASSIGQGPTYEQYF.